Included here is one TCR beta chain sequence, with context. For recovered donors of Cohort 3, there were two negative PCRs, clearance, or symptom resolution. Authors' data handling: Using reference gene primer amplification, nucleated cell counts were estimated. Measured with immunoSEQ multiplex PCR; TCRdb has only the in-frame clones, and not every one. The V and J calls and clone size come from that table; D and trimming were worked out from the DNA. The table has around 470,000 clones, 80% to 95% seen once; the top ten hold roughly 0.66%. This entry belongs to a study of blood T cell repertoires in COVID-19. Study-wide background: Collection of acute and convalescent COVID-19 samples took place in the United States, Italy and Spain.

The TCR was taken from a man aged 18 to 29 who had recovered from COVID-19. Material: PBMCs or T cells enriched from blood (not recorded which).

The CDR3 sequence: CASSSYRQVGTEAFF. As DNA, the CDR3 is TGTGCCAGCAGCTCATACCGACAGGTGGGGACTGAAGCTTTCTTT. V gene TRBV21-1 combines with J gene TRBJ1-1; TRBD1 is the table's D call, not checked against the DNA. TRBV21-1 is marked as a pseudogene. This CDR3 spans 15 amino acids.